Below are 13 T cell receptor beta chains sequenced from a single sample in a study of blood T cell repertoires in COVID-19. Here immunoSEQ multiplex PCR was the method, and the copy in TCRdb shows in-frame clones only, minus some. The sample lists some 450,000 clones, around 90% occurring once. The specimen sequenced was peripheral blood. All receptors derive from a man aged 18-30 years with COVID-19, enrolled during active disease.

This chain joins TRBV30 and TRBJ1-6; 8 bases line up with TRBD1. The CDR3 loop spans 14 amino acids. Germline V lookup: CDR1 GTSNPN, CDR2 SVGIG (reference sequence). J lost 4 bases, V lost 3 bases, and 2 bases had no gene match. As DNA, the CDR3 is TGTGCCTGGAGACAGGGGGGGTATAATTCACCCCTCCACTTT. Translated, it gives CAWRQGGYNSPLHF.

The chain combines TRBV5-1 with TRBJ2-3, with 11 nucleotides matching TRBD2. CDR3 length equals 16 residues. The ends lost 3 bases at V and 6 bases at J; junction bases unmatched: 9. Germline V gene lookup returns CDR1 SGHRS and CDR2 YFSETQ. CDR3 DNA: TGCGCCAGCAGCTCCCTCGGGACTAGCGGCGCGGATACGCAGTATTTT. Amino acids: CASSSLGTSGADTQYF.

The rearrangement links TRBV2 to TRBJ2-6, with 7 bases aligning to TRBD1. J gave up 4 bases and V 6 bases, and 9 bases lay outside the gene matches. This CDR3 is 16 amino acids long. CDR1 is SNHLY, CDR2 FYNNEI, per germline. CDR3 in DNA: TGTGCCAGCAGCGCTACAGGGGAACCAGGGGCCAACGTCCTGACTTTC. It encodes CASSATGEPGANVLTF.

V and J are TRBV5-4 and TRBJ2-1; 14 bases line up with TRBD2. This CDR3 is 18 amino acids long. Trimming removed 4 bases from V and 0 bases from J; junction bases left unmatched: 6. The V gene's germline CDR1 is SGHNT and CDR2 YYREEE (reference sequence). The CDR3 DNA is TGTGCCAGCAGCACCGGACTAGCGGGGGGCAGCTCCTACAATGAGCAGTTCTTC. It is translated as CASSTGLAGGSSYNEQFF. Drawing the rest from reference TRBV5-4 and TRBJ2-1, the complete variable domain is ETGVTQSPTHLIKTRGQQVTLRCSSQSGHNTVSWYQQALGQGPQFIFQYYREEENGRGNFPPRFSGLQFPNYSSELNVNALELDDSALYLCASSTGLAGGSSYNEQFFGPGTRLTVL.

This rearrangement joins TRBV29-1 to TRBJ2-3; D gene unclear. The germline CDR1 and CDR2 sequences are SQVTM and ANQGSEA. This CDR3 region has 16 residues. V was clipped by 4 bases and J by 2 bases, with 19 bases between them. The CDR3 spells CSVVFEEMLFTDTQYF. The CDR3 bases are TGCAGCGTTGTGTTCGAGGAGATGTTATTCACAGATACGCAGTATTTT.

The rearrangement joins TRBV7-8 to TRBJ1-2, with D perhaps TRBD1 (6 bases). CDR3 length equals 13 residues. Germline lookup yields CDR1 SGHVS and CDR2 FQNEAQ. V was shortened by 2 bases and J by 7 bases, with 11 bases between the two germline ends. The CDR3 reads CASSLSRGFGYTF. CDR3 bases: TGTGCCAGCAGCTTATCCAGGGGATTTGGCTACACCTTC.

The chain couples TRBV5-6 to TRBJ1-1; TRBD1 matches 7 bases. Germline assignment: CDR1 SGHDT and CDR2 YYEEEE. J lost 3 bases, V lost 3 bases, and 11 bases had no gene match. CDR3 length equals 16 residues. The CDR3 DNA follows: TGTGCCAGCAGCTGGCGAGGGGGCATTCCCCACACTGAAGCTTTCTTT. Translated, it gives CASSWRGGIPHTEAFF. The whole variable domain, filled in from reference TRBV5-6 and TRBJ1-1, reads DAGVTQSPTHLIKTRGQQVTLRCSPKSGHDTVSWYQQALGQGPQFIFQYYEEEERQRGNFPDRFSGHQFPNYSSELNVNALLLGDSALYLCASSWRGGIPHTEAFFGQGTRLTVV.

V and J are TRBV20-1 and TRBJ1-1, with unresolved D. Trimming took off 3 bases at V and 3 bases at J, with 8 bases between the two ends. The length of the CDR3 is 12 residues. From germline, CDR1 is DFQATT and CDR2 SNEGSKA (reference sequence). The CDR3 nucleotides read TGCAGTGCTAGTAAGAGGGACACTGAAGCTTTCTTT. Its protein product is CSASKRDTEAFF.

This clone has just one count. The gene calls are TRBV30 and TRBJ2-7, with 7 bases identical to TRBD2. J was trimmed by 0 bases and V by 2 bases; bases with no gene match: 7. The CDR3 contains 15 residues. Germline CDR1 reads GTSNPN; CDR2 reads SVGIG (reference sequence). CDR3 loop: CAWSPDGRTSYEQYF. The CDR3 region has the DNA TGTGCCTGGAGTCCAGACGGGAGGACCTCCTACGAGCAGTACTTC.

This sequence joins TRBV6-6 and TRBJ1-4; D gene ambiguous. Trimming left V 2 bases short and J 0 bases short, with 10 bases between. The CDR3 runs 16 residues. Germline lookup yields CDR1 MNHNY and CDR2 SVGAGI (reference sequence). The DNA of the CDR3 is TGTGCCAGCAGTTACATGGAGAAGGCAACTAATGAAAAACTGTTTTTT. As protein: CASSYMEKATNEKLFF.

V is TRBV27 and J is TRBJ1-4; D possibly corresponds to TRBD1 (5 bases). This CDR3 spans 16 amino acids. V shed 2 bases and J shed 5 bases, with 15 bases lying between them. Germline V gene lookup returns CDR1 MNHEY and CDR2 SMNVEV (reference sequence). The CDR3 bases are TGTGCCAGCAGTTTAGTGAGCAGGGTAGGGAATGAAAAACTGTTTTTT. Translation gives CASSLVSRVGNEKLFF.

This rearrangement joins TRBV9 to TRBJ2-1, with 14 bases fitting TRBD2. The germline V gene encodes CDR1 SGDLS and CDR2 YYNGEE. The length of the CDR3 is 14 residues. J gave up 6 bases and V 5 bases, and 1 base lay outside the gene matches. CDR3 amino acids: CASRGLAGVNEQFF. For the CDR3, the DNA is TGTGCCAGCAGGGGACTAGCGGGAGTCAATGAGCAGTTCTTC. Together with reference TRBV9 and TRBJ2-1, the CDR3 gives the full variable domain: DSGVTQTPKHLITATGQRVTLRCSPRSGDLSVYWYQQSLDQGLQFLIQYYNGEERAKGNILERFSAQQFPDLHSELNLSSLELGDSALYFCASRGLAGVNEQFFGPGTRLTVL.

For the CDR3, the DNA is TGTGCCAGCAGTTTTATTAGGGGGCGGCCCGGGGAGCTGTTTTTT. Residues: CASSFIRGRPGELFF. The V gene is TRBV27, the J gene TRBJ2-2; 7 nucleotides line up with TRBD1. Unmatched junction bases numbered 7, after V lost 3 bases and J lost 6 bases. This CDR3 region has 15 residues. Germline values: CDR1 MNHEY, CDR2 SMNVEV (reference sequence).